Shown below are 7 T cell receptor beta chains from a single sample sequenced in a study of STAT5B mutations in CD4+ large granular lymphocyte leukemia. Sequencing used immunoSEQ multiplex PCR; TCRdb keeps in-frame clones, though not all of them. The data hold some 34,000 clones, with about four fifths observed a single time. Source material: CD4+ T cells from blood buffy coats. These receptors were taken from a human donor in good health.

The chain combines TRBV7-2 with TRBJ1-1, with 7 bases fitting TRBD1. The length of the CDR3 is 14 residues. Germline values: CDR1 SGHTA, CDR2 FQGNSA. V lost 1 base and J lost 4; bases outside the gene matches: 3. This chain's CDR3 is CASSLGRQGTEAFF. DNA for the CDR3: TGTGCCAGCAGCTTAGGTCGACAGGGCACTGAAGCTTTCTTT.

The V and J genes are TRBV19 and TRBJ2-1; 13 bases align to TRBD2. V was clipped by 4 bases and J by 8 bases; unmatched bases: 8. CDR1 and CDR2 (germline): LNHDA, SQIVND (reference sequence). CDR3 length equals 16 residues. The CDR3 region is CASSKGLAGPLDEQFF. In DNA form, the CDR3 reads TGTGCCAGTAGTAAGGGACTAGCGGGACCCCTCGATGAGCAGTTCTTC. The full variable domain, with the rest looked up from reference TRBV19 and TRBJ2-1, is DGGITQSPKYLFRKEGQNVTLSCEQNLNHDAMYWYRQDPGQGLRLIYYSQIVNDFQKGDIAEGYSVSREKKESFPLTVTSAQKNPTAFYLCASSKGLAGPLDEQFFGPGTRLTVL.

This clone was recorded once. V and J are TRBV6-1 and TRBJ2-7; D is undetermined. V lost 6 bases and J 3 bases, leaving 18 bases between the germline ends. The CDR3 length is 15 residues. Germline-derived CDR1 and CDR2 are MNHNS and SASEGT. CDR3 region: CASSTTFWGHYEQYF. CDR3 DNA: TGTGCCAGCAGCACCACCTTCTGGGGTCACTACGAGCAGTACTTC.

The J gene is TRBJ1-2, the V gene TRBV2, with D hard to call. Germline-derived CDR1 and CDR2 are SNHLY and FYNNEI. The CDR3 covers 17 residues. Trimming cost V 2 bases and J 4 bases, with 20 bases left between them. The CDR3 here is CASSETGIHDVPYGYTF. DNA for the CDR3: TGTGCCAGCAGTGAAACGGGGATCCACGACGTTCCCTATGGCTACACCTTC. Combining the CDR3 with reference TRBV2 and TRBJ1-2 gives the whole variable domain EPEVTQTPSHQVTQMGQEVILRCVPISNHLYFYWYRQILGQKVEFLVSFYNNEISEKSEIFDDQFSVERPDGSNFTLKIRSTKLEDSAMYFCASSETGIHDVPYGYTFGSGTRLTVV.

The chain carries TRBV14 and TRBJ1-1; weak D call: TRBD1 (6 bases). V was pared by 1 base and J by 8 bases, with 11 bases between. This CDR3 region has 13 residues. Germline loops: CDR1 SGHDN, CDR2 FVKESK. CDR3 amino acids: CASSQGGQLEAFF. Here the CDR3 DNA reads TGTGCCAGCAGCCAAGGTGGACAGCTAGAAGCTTTCTTT.

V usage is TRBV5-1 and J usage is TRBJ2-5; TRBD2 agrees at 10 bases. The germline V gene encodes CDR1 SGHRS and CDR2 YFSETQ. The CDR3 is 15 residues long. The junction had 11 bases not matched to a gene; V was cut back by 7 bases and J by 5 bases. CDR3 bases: TGCGCCAGCTGGGCTAGCGGGAGCCTCCTGGAGACCCAGTACTTC. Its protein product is CASWASGSLLETQYF. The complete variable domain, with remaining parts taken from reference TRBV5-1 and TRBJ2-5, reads KAGVTQTPRYLIKTRGQQVTLSCSPISGHRSVSWYQQTPGQGLQFLFEYFSETQRNKGNFPGRFSGRQFSNSRSEMNVSTLELGDSALYLCASWASGSLLETQYFGPGTRLLVL.

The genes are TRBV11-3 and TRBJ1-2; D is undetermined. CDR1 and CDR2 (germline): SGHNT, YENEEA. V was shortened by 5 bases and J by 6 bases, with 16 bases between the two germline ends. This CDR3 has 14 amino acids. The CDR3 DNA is TGTGCCAGCAGCCGTCGAGAACTTACAAATGGCTACACCTTC. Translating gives CASSRRELTNGYTF.